This TCR beta chain originates from a study of identical twins. Findings and limits, study-wide: These conclusions were based on statistical analysis (cross-sectional, not following the same donors). Monozygotic twin pairs showed more out-of-frame TCR alpha sharing than models estimated. Cord blood beta clonotypes that were abundant carried fewer insertions, and memory repertoires showed no such trend.

CDR3 size: 14 residues. Trimming took 2 bases from V and 1 from J, leaving 6 bases between them. CDR1 is SGHKS and CDR2 is YYEKEE in the germline V gene (reference sequence). With respect to this clonotype: No antigen is known for it.

Unique molecular identifiers were present on the cDNA, which also gained a universal primer site by template switching. TCRdb ran MiXCR on the 5' RACE reads and lists one entry per CDR3 protein. The data show some 1,700,000 distinct CDR3 sequences, less than 40% seen once. This sequence was found in a newborn girl in good health. J is TRBJ2-2 and V is TRBV5-5; D is uncertain. Sample: cord blood. Here the CDR3 reads CASSLHGNTGELFF. CDR3 DNA sequence: TGTGCCAGCAGCTTACATGGGAACACCGGGGAGCTGTTTTTT. Variable domain in full (rest from reference TRBV5-5 and TRBJ2-2): DAGVTQSPTHLIKTRGQQVTLRCSPISGHKSVSWYQQVLGQGPQFIFQYYEKEERGRGNFPDRFSARQFPNYSSELNVNALLLGDSALYLCASSLHGNTGELFFGEGSRLTVL.